The 6 T cell receptor beta chains given below trace back to one sample, sequenced in a study of blood T cell repertoires in COVID-19. Data came from immunoSEQ multiplex PCR; TCRdb stores just in-frame clones and leaves some out. This table holds more than 110,000 clones, under 85% found once. Sequencing input: peripheral blood. Source of these receptors: an elderly woman in a cohort sampled during active or convalescent COVID-19.

This clone appeared a single time. The CDR3 nucleotides are TGTGCCAGTAGTATAGTCTCGGGACAAAGCACAGATACGCAGTATTTT. Its translation is CASSIVSGQSTDTQYF. The V gene is TRBV19, the J gene TRBJ2-3; tentative D call: TRBD1 (6 bases). This CDR3 is built from 16 residues. Germline V gene sequence: CDR1 LNHDA, CDR2 SQIVND (reference sequence). The germline V and J ends were trimmed by 1 base and 0 bases, with 11 bases remaining between them.

The V call is TRBV11-2, the J call TRBJ1-2; no clear D gene. The germline gives CDR1 SGHAT, CDR2 FQNNGV. Trimming stripped 1 base from V and 8 bases from J, with 8 bases between. The CDR3 has 12 residues. The CDR3 protein is CASSLGRSGYTF. The DNA of the CDR3 is TGTGCCAGCAGCTTAGGTAGGAGCGGCTACACCTTC.

The chain combines TRBV7-8 with TRBJ2-3; possible D gene TRBD2, 5 bases. Germline V CDR1 and CDR2: SGHVS, FQNEAQ. The CDR3 spans 15 residues. Trimming stripped 3 bases from V and 3 bases from J, with 13 bases between. The CDR3: CASSLPGSLTDTQYF. For the CDR3, the DNA is TGTGCCAGCAGCTTGCCGGGGTCCCTTACAGATACGCAGTATTTT.

The CDR3 loop is CASSPPGGAYEQYF. CDR3 coding DNA: TGTGCCAGCTCACCACCCGGGGGAGCCTACGAGCAGTACTTC. The rearrangement links TRBV18 to TRBJ2-7; D might be TRBD2 (6 bases). V lost 0 bases, J lost 2 bases, and 8 bases lay in between. The germline V gene has CDR1 KGHSH and CDR2 LQKENI. There are 14 residues in the CDR3.

The rearrangement uses TRBV7-9 and TRBJ1-1; 11 nucleotides line up with TRBD1. Germline values: CDR1 SEHNR, CDR2 FQNEAQ (reference sequence). The CDR3 runs to 15 residues. V was clipped by 3 bases and J by 5 bases; unmatched bases: 5. The CDR3 sequence is CASSFQGQGGTEAFF. CDR3 DNA: TGTGCCAGCAGCTTCCAGGGACAGGGGGGAACTGAAGCTTTCTTT.

The chain combines TRBV15 with TRBJ1-5; unclear D gene. The germline V gene encodes CDR1 LNHNV and CDR2 YYDKDF (reference sequence). Trimming left V 1 base short and J 2 bases short, with 15 bases between. The CDR3 is 17 amino acids. CDR3 nucleotides: TGTGCCACCAGCAGAGTTATCGGTATTGTGGGCAATCAGCCCCAGCATTTT. It is translated as CATSRVIGIVGNQPQHF.